The clone carrying this TCR beta chain occurred a few times. This sample is drawn from a study of shared clonotypes between healthy human individuals. V gave up 4 bases and J gave up 4 bases; unmatched junction bases: 6. The V gene's germline CDR1 is LNHDA and CDR2 SQIVND (reference sequence). The CDR3 spans 14 residues. Method: immunoSEQ multiplex PCR; TCRdb's copy keeps in-frame clones and lacks some. The sample has 950,000 to 1,300,000 clones, roughly 80% seen once. Sequencing input: memory CD4+ T cells sorted from blood. The subset denotes: CD45RA-negative fraction. This sequence was found in a man between 18 and 35 years old in good health. The J gene is TRBJ1-2, the V gene TRBV19; 7 bases map to TRBD1. The CDR3 DNA reads TGTGCCAGTAGTACCGACGACAGGGTCTATGGCTACACCTTC. Its translation is CASSTDDRVYGYTF. The entire variable domain, with the rest obtained from reference TRBV19 and TRBJ1-2, is as follows: DGGITQSPKYLFRKEGQNVTLSCEQNLNHDAMYWYRQDPGQGLRLIYYSQIVNDFQKGDIAEGYSVSREKKESFPLTVTSAQKNPTAFYLCASSTDDRVYGYTFGSGTRLTVV.